The rows below give T cell receptor beta chains drawn from one sample of a study of neurological immune-mediated disorders. TCRdb fed the 5' RACE reads into MiXCR, producing one record per CDR3 protein. The sample includes tens of thousands of distinct CDR3 sequences, approximately 8.4% of them seen just once. The sequencing input was PBMCs. These receptors all come from a woman aged 40 to 55 in good health. CDR3s include the opening cysteine and the closing phenylalanine or tryptophan. Fields, in order: V gene, clone size, D gene, J gene, CDR3 protein, CDR3 DNA. A D gene is named only where the DNA matches it firmly. Only some rows state a clone size, as once, few, many or a class for expanded clones.

v_gene: TRBV29-1
abundance: many
d_gene: .
j_gene: TRBJ2-2
CDR3aa: CSVYKGLSNTGELFF
CDR3nt: TGCAGCGTTTATAAGGGACTCAGCAACACCGGGGAGCTGTTTTTT

v_gene: TRBV20-1
abundance: many
d_gene: .
j_gene: TRBJ2-7
CDR3aa: CSASQGIAYEQYF
CDR3nt: TGCAGTGCTAGCCAGGGGATTGCCTACGAGCAGTACTTC

v_gene: TRBV19
abundance: .
d_gene: .
j_gene: TRBJ1-3
CDR3aa: CASKTGEGNTIYF
CDR3nt: TGTGCCAGTAAGACGGGGGAAGGAAACACCATATATTTT

v_gene: TRBV5-1
abundance: many
d_gene: .
j_gene: TRBJ2-3
CDR3aa: CASSDGAGADTQYF
CDR3nt: TGCGCCAGCAGCGATGGAGCGGGCGCAGATACGCAGTATTTT

v_gene: TRBV9
abundance: many
d_gene: .
j_gene: TRBJ1-1
CDR3aa: CASSLAGRGNTEAFF
CDR3nt: TGTGCCAGCAGCTTAGCTGGGAGGGGAAACACTGAAGCTTTCTTT

v_gene: TRBV6-5
abundance: many
d_gene: TRBD2
j_gene: TRBJ2-2
CDR3aa: CASSYSKSVTSGLPNTGELFF
CDR3nt: TGTGCCAGCAGTTACTCGAAGTCTGTGACTAGCGGGTTACCGAACACCGGGGAGCTGTTTTTT

v_gene: TRBV6-6
abundance: many
d_gene: .
j_gene: TRBJ1-2
CDR3aa: CASSYGVYGYTF
CDR3nt: TGTGCCAGCAGTTACGGAGTCTATGGCTACACCTTC

v_gene: TRBV10-3
abundance: many
d_gene: .
j_gene: TRBJ2-1
CDR3aa: CAIRNRDRYNEQFF
CDR3nt: TGTGCCATCAGAAACAGGGATCGCTACAATGAGCAGTTCTTC

v_gene: TRBV27
abundance: many
d_gene: TRBD1
j_gene: TRBJ1-4
CDR3aa: CASSSTPGQGAFGKLFF
CDR3nt: TGTGCCAGCAGCTCCACACCGGGACAGGGGGCGTTTGGAAAACTGTTTTTT

v_gene: TRBV7-2
abundance: few
d_gene: TRBD1
j_gene: TRBJ2-1
CDR3aa: CASNRGRYYNEQFF
CDR3nt: TGTGCCAGCAACAGGGGACGGTACTACAATGAGCAGTTCTTC

v_gene: TRBV5-1
abundance: many
d_gene: .
j_gene: TRBJ2-5
CDR3aa: CASSLYQETQYF
CDR3nt: TGCGCCAGCAGCTTGTATCAAGAGACCCAGTACTTC

v_gene: TRBV10-2
abundance: many
d_gene: .
j_gene: TRBJ1-1
CDR3aa: CASCARTDIGIMNTEAFF
CDR3nt: TGCGCCAGTTGCGCTCGGACAGACATTGGGATCATGAACACTGAAGCTTTCTTT

v_gene: TRBV6-5
abundance: many
d_gene: TRBD2
j_gene: TRBJ2-7
CDR3aa: CASSYSGIYEQYF
CDR3nt: TGTGCCAGCAGTTACAGCGGGATCTACGAGCAGTACTTC

v_gene: TRBV7-3
abundance: many
d_gene: TRBD1
j_gene: TRBJ1-2
CDR3aa: CASSPYRGQGGYTF
CDR3nt: TGTGCCAGCAGCCCATACAGGGGGCAAGGTGGCTACACCTTC

v_gene: TRBV7-2
abundance: medium-sized
d_gene: TRBD2
j_gene: TRBJ2-7
CDR3aa: CASSLVRPSGKKYGGQYF
CDR3nt: TGTGCCAGCAGCTTAGTTCGGCCTAGCGGGAAAAAATACGGTGGGCAGTACTTC

v_gene: TRBV5-1
abundance: many
d_gene: TRBD2
j_gene: TRBJ2-1
CDR3aa: CASSLRLAGAYNEQFF
CDR3nt: TGCGCCAGCAGCCTCCGACTAGCGGGAGCCTACAATGAGCAGTTCTTC

v_gene: TRBV12-3/TRBV12-4
abundance: many
d_gene: TRBD1
j_gene: TRBJ2-5
CDR3aa: CASSLAGTGSWETQYF
CDR3nt: TGTGCCAGCAGTTTAGCGGGGACAGGGTCATGGGAGACCCAGTACTTC

v_gene: TRBV5-5
abundance: many
d_gene: TRBD1
j_gene: TRBJ2-7
CDR3aa: CASSPGTGDYEQYF
CDR3nt: TGTGCCAGCAGCCCCGGGACAGGGGACTACGAGCAGTACTTC

v_gene: TRBV6-2/TRBV6-3
abundance: many
d_gene: TRBD1
j_gene: TRBJ2-7
CDR3aa: CASSDRGPHEQYF
CDR3nt: TGTGCCAGCAGTGACAGGGGTCCCCACGAGCAGTACTTC

v_gene: TRBV11-3
abundance: few
d_gene: .
j_gene: TRBJ2-7
CDR3aa: CASSPGLPHEQYF
CDR3nt: TGTGCCAGCAGCCCCGGACTCCCCCACGAGCAGTACTTC

v_gene: TRBV7-2
abundance: many
d_gene: .
j_gene: TRBJ2-7
CDR3aa: CASSPGHYEQYF
CDR3nt: TGTGCCAGCAGCCCGGGACACTACGAGCAGTACTTC

v_gene: TRBV7-3
abundance: many
d_gene: .
j_gene: TRBJ1-2
CDR3aa: CASSPSSDYGYTF
CDR3nt: TGTGCCAGCAGCCCATCCTCTGACTATGGCTACACCTTC

v_gene: TRBV20-1
abundance: many
d_gene: .
j_gene: TRBJ1-2
CDR3aa: CSARDRGGYGYTF
CDR3nt: TGCAGTGCTAGAGACCGGGGAGGCTATGGCTACACCTTC

v_gene: TRBV18
abundance: many
d_gene: .
j_gene: TRBJ2-5
CDR3aa: CASSPGTGPIETQYF
CDR3nt: TGTGCCAGCTCACCAGGAACAGGGCCGATTGAGACCCAGTACTTC

v_gene: TRBV10-3
abundance: many
d_gene: .
j_gene: TRBJ1-1
CDR3aa: CASRINTEAFF
CDR3nt: TGTGCAAGTAGGATAAACACTGAAGCTTTCTTT

v_gene: TRBV7-3
abundance: many
d_gene: .
j_gene: TRBJ1-1
CDR3aa: CASSLQGLTEAFF
CDR3nt: TGTGCCAGCAGCTTACAGGGGCTGACTGAAGCTTTCTTT

v_gene: TRBV24-1
abundance: many
d_gene: .
j_gene: TRBJ2-2
CDR3aa: CATESTGGVSSTGELFF
CDR3nt: TGTGCCACCGAGTCGACAGGTGGAGTATCGAGCACCGGGGAGCTGTTTTTT

v_gene: TRBV20-1
abundance: many
d_gene: TRBD1
j_gene: TRBJ1-2
CDR3aa: CSVQGQGGAGYTF
CDR3nt: TGCAGTGTCCAGGGACAGGGAGGGGCTGGCTACACCTTC

v_gene: TRBV7-2
abundance: many
d_gene: .
j_gene: TRBJ2-5
CDR3aa: CASSLFPPETQYF
CDR3nt: TGTGCCAGCAGCCTTTTCCCCCCGGAGACCCAGTACTTC

v_gene: TRBV20-1
abundance: many
d_gene: .
j_gene: TRBJ2-2
CDR3aa: CSARLEYTGELFF
CDR3nt: TGCAGTGCTAGACTAGAGTACACCGGGGAGCTGTTTTTT

v_gene: TRBV20-1
abundance: many
d_gene: .
j_gene: TRBJ2-2
CDR3aa: CSGGADNTGELFF
CDR3nt: TGCAGTGGGGGGGCAGATAACACCGGGGAGCTGTTTTTT

v_gene: TRBV20-1
abundance: many
d_gene: .
j_gene: TRBJ1-1
CDR3aa: CSADGRVTTEAFF
CDR3nt: TGCAGTGCAGATGGCAGGGTAACGACTGAAGCTTTCTTT

v_gene: TRBV7-2
abundance: many
d_gene: .
j_gene: TRBJ2-1
CDR3aa: CASSLLRADYNEQFF
CDR3nt: TGTGCCAGCAGCTTACTACGGGCGGACTACAATGAGCAGTTCTTC

v_gene: TRBV20-1
abundance: .
d_gene: .
j_gene: TRBJ1-2
CDR3aa: CSANPAGDPGYTF
CDR3nt: TGCAGTGCTAACCCAGCAGGGGACCCTGGCTACACCTTC

v_gene: TRBV10-2
abundance: many
d_gene: .
j_gene: TRBJ2-7
CDR3aa: CASRDSTYEQYF
CDR3nt: TGCGCCAGCAGAGACAGTACCTACGAGCAGTACTTC

v_gene: TRBV30
abundance: many
d_gene: .
j_gene: TRBJ1-1
CDR3aa: CAWSTTWGEAFF
CDR3nt: TGTGCCTGGAGTACTACCTGGGGTGAAGCTTTCTTT

v_gene: TRBV30
abundance: .
d_gene: .
j_gene: TRBJ2-7
CDR3aa: CAWSVGSEQYF
CDR3nt: TGTGCCTGGAGTGTAGGGAGTGAGCAGTACTTC

v_gene: TRBV10-3
abundance: many
d_gene: TRBD1
j_gene: TRBJ2-7
CDR3aa: CAISEPPGQGVYEQYF
CDR3nt: TGTGCCATCAGTGAGCCGCCGGGACAGGGGGTCTACGAGCAGTACTTC

v_gene: TRBV5-1
abundance: many
d_gene: .
j_gene: TRBJ1-2
CDR3aa: CASSSVGGSYGYTF
CDR3nt: TGCGCCAGCAGCTCTGTCGGCGGTTCCTATGGCTACACCTTC

v_gene: TRBV24-1
abundance: few
d_gene: .
j_gene: TRBJ1-2
CDR3aa: CATSAGWNYGYTF
CDR3nt: TGTGCCACCAGTGCAGGCTGGAACTATGGCTACACCTTC

v_gene: TRBV4-1
abundance: many
d_gene: .
j_gene: TRBJ2-5
CDR3aa: CASSLTGRGETQYF
CDR3nt: TGCGCCAGCAGCCTGACAGGGCGGGGAGAGACCCAGTACTTC

v_gene: TRBV9
abundance: many
d_gene: .
j_gene: TRBJ2-1
CDR3aa: CASSDHRANEQFF
CDR3nt: TGTGCCAGCAGCGATCACAGGGCCAATGAGCAGTTCTTC

v_gene: TRBV20-1
abundance: many
d_gene: TRBD2
j_gene: TRBJ2-1
CDR3aa: CSALPRLAGGSRSYNEQFF
CDR3nt: TGCAGTGCTCTCCCCCGACTAGCGGGGGGCTCGCGCTCCTACAATGAGCAGTTCTTC

v_gene: TRBV10-3
abundance: many
d_gene: .
j_gene: TRBJ1-1
CDR3aa: CAISVSLNTEAFF
CDR3nt: TGTGCCATCAGTGTCTCTCTGAACACTGAAGCTTTCTTT

v_gene: TRBV20-1
abundance: many
d_gene: TRBD2
j_gene: TRBJ2-2
CDR3aa: CSAKAAGVDTGELFF
CDR3nt: TGCAGTGCTAAGGCAGCGGGGGTGGATACCGGGGAGCTGTTTTTT

v_gene: TRBV29-1
abundance: many
d_gene: TRBD1
j_gene: TRBJ2-7
CDR3aa: CSGQTGVGSYEQYF
CDR3nt: TGCAGCGGACAGACAGGGGTCGGCTCCTACGAGCAGTACTTC

v_gene: TRBV9
abundance: .
d_gene: .
j_gene: TRBJ2-1
CDR3aa: CASSTRMNEQFF
CDR3nt: TGTGCCAGCAGCACCCGGATGAATGAGCAGTTCTTC

v_gene: TRBV25-1
abundance: many
d_gene: .
j_gene: TRBJ1-2
CDR3aa: CASSEYTGRGNYGYTF
CDR3nt: TGTGCCAGCAGTGAATATACGGGGCGCGGGAACTATGGCTACACCTTC

v_gene: TRBV20-1
abundance: many
d_gene: .
j_gene: TRBJ1-6
CDR3aa: CSAALQGNYNSPLHF
CDR3nt: TGCAGTGCTGCCCTCCAGGGGAACTATAATTCACCCCTCCACTTT

v_gene: TRBV20-1
abundance: .
d_gene: .
j_gene: TRBJ1-5
CDR3aa: CSARLGTNQPQHF
CDR3nt: TGCAGTGCTAGATTGGGTACCAATCAGCCCCAGCATTTT

v_gene: TRBV19
abundance: .
d_gene: .
j_gene: TRBJ1-4
CDR3aa: CASSPPEARREKLFF
CDR3nt: TGTGCCAGTAGTCCCCCGGAAGCGAGACGTGAAAAACTGTTTTTT